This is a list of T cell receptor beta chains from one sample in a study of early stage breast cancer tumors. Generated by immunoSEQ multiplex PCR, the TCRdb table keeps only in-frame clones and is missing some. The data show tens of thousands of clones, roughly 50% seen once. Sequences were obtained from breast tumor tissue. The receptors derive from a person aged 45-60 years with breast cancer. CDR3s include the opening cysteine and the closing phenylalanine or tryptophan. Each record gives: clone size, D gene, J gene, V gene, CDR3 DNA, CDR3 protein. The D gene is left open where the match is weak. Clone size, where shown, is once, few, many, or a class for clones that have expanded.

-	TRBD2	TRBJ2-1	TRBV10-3	TGTGCCATCAACGAGGGACTAGCGGGAGGAGGAAACAATGAGCAGTTCTTC	CAINEGLAGGGNNEQFF
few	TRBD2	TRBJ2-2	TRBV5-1	TGCGCCAGCAGCTCAGAGGGGACTAGCGTATACACCGGGGAGCTGTTTTTT	CASSSEGTSVYTGELFF
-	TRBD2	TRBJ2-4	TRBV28	TGTGCCAGCAGTTTTACCCGGGAGGGCCTAGGTAAAAACATTCAGTACTTC	CASSFTREGLGKNIQYF
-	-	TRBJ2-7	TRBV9	TGTGCCAGCAGCCCTTCCCCGGGGTCCTCCTACGAGCAGTACTTC	CASSPSPGSSYEQYF
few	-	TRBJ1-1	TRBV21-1	TGTGCCAGCAGCAATCAGGGATCCACTGAAGCTTTCTTT	CASSNQGSTEAFF
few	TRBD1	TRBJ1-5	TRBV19	TGTGCCAGTAGTAGCGACAGGGGCCTCAATTTT	CASSSDRGLNF
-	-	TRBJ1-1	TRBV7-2	TGTGCCAGCAGCTCGGGACCCCTCGTCGGAGGTGAAGCTTTCTTT	CASSSGPLVGGEAFF
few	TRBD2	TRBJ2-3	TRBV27	TGTGCCAGCAGTTTGCGCGATACTAGCGGGAGGGCAGATACGCAGTATTTT	CASSLRDTSGRADTQYF
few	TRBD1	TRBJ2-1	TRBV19	TGTGCCAGTAGTATAGACAGGGGGCGAGGTGAGCAGTTCTTC	CASSIDRGRGEQFF
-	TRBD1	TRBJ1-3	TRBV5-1	TGCGCCAGCAGTTTGGGGGACAGCCGCTCTGGAAACACCATATATTTT	CASSLGDSRSGNTIYF
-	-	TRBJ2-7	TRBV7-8	TGTGCCAGCAGCTTAGTTACAGGGAATTACGAGCAGTACTTC	CASSLVTGNYEQYF
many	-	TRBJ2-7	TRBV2	TGTGCCAGCAAGGGGCCAGCAGACGAGCAGTACTTC	CASKGPADEQYF
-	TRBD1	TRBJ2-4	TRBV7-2	TGTGCCAGCAGCTTAGGAGTCTGGGACAGTAAAAACATTCAGTACTTC	CASSLGVWDSKNIQYF
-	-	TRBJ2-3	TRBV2	TGTGCCAGCAGTTCTACAGGGCCCCCATCGTATTTT	CASSSTGPPSYF
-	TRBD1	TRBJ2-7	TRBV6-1	TGTGCCAGCAGTGTGGACAGGATCCTCGACGAGCAGTACTTC	CASSVDRILDEQYF
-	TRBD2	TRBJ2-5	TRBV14	TGTGCCAGCAGCCAAGATTTGGGACTAGCCCCCTACTTC	CASSQDLGLAPYF
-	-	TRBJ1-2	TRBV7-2	TGTGCCAGCAGCTCTGCAGGGACCTACAGCGGTGGCTACACCTTC	CASSSAGTYSGGYTF
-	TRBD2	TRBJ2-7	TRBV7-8	TGTGCCAGCAGCTTCACTAGCGATCCGCGCTACGAGCAGTACTTC	CASSFTSDPRYEQYF
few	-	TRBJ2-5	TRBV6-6	TGTGCCAGCAGTGGGCCCTCCACGGAAGGAGAGACCCAGTACTTC	CASSGPSTEGETQYF
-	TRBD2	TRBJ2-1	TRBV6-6	TGTGCCAGCAGTTTACTAGCGGGAGCTTTCAATGAGCAGTTCTTC	CASSLLAGAFNEQFF
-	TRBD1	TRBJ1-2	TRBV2	TGTGCCAGCAGTGGGAACACAGGGGGCGTCTATGGCTACACCTTC	CASSGNTGGVYGYTF
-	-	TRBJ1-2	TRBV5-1	TGCGCCAGCAGCTTCTGGTTCTATGGCTACACCTTC	CASSFWFYGYTF
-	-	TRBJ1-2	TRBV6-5	TGTGCCAGCAGTTACGATGCGAACTATGGCTACACCTTC	CASSYDANYGYTF
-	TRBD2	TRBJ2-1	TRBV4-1	TGCGCCAGCAGTTCTAGCGGCCACAATGAGCAGTTCTTC	CASSSSGHNEQFF
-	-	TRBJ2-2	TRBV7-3	TGTGCCAGCAGCTCCCGGGGGGCAGCGAACACCGGGGAGCTGTTTTTT	CASSSRGAANTGELFF
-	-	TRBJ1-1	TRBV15	TGTGCCACCAGCAGAGGGGAATTCCCTGAAGCTTTCTTT	CATSRGEFPEAFF
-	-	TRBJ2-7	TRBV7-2	TGTGCCAGCAGCTGGACCGGGACTGACTCCTACGAGCAGTACTTC	CASSWTGTDSYEQYF
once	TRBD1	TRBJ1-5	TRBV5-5	TGTGCCAGCAGCGCTGACAGGGGCAGCAATCAGCCCCAGCATTTT	CASSADRGSNQPQHF
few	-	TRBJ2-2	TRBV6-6	TGTGCCAGCAGTTGGGGACAGAACACCGGGGAGCTGTTTTTT	CASSWGQNTGELFF
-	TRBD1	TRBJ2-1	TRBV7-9	TGTGCCAGCAGCAAGGACAGGGCTGTGGGCAATGAGCAGTTCTTC	CASSKDRAVGNEQFF
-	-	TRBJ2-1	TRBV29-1	TGCAGCTCTATTGGGGACAATGAGCAGTTCTTC	CSSIGDNEQFF
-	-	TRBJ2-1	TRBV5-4	TGTGCCAGCAGCTACGAGCGGGTCGAGCAGTTCTTC	CASSYERVEQFF
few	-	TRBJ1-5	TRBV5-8	TGTGCCAGCAGCTCGCGTATCGGGGGACACTATAGCAATCAGCCCCAGCATTTT	CASSSRIGGHYSNQPQHF
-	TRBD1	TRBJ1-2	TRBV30	TGTGCCTGGAGGTTCGGGACAGGGGTCGGCTACACCTTC	CAWRFGTGVGYTF
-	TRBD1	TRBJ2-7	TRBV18	TGTGCCAGCTCACGCGGGACAGGGGACGTGAACGAGCAGTACTTC	CASSRGTGDVNEQYF